Following are 18 T cell receptor beta chains from one sample sequenced in a study of vaccination effects on CD4 cells after COVID-19. The antigens of these receptors remain unknown. The repertoire was sequenced with immunoSEQ multiplex PCR; TCRdb's copy has only in-frame clones and lacks some. Found here are roughly 59,000 clones, 78% of them singletons; the top ten hold 2%. Using viral peptide pools, the ViraFEST assay grew out antigen-specific CD4+ T cells prior to sequencing. When nine to ten days of culture had elapsed, CD4+ T cells were isolated. Two-dose vaccination with either BNT162b2 or mRNA-1273 was given to the participants. The source material was CD4+ T cells from PBMCs cultured with HCoV-OC43 spike peptides, sampled after COVID-19 vaccination. The subset is: HCoV-OC43 spike overlapping peptide pool stimulation. All receptors come from a human donor who received a COVID-19 vaccine.

The rearrangement links TRBV27 to TRBJ2-1; 9 positions match TRBD1. Germline CDR1 MNHEY, CDR2 SMNVEV (reference sequence). The V segment lost 2 bases and the J segment 4 bases; nucleotides outside the gene matches: 9. The CDR3 consists of 17 residues. CDR3 loop: CASSLSMRGQGYNEQFF. The CDR3 bases are TGTGCCAGCAGTTTAAGCATGCGGGGACAGGGATACAATGAGCAGTTCTTC.

The rearrangement joins TRBV12-3 or TRBV12-4 to TRBJ1-2; perhaps TRBD1 as D (5 bases). Between the trimmed V and J ends, which lost 11 bases and 2 bases, there was a span of 15 bases. The CDR3 is 13 residues long. In DNA, the CDR3 is TGTGCCGGAGGAGGGACGGGCAACTATGGCTACACCTTC. Its translation: CAGGGTGNYGYTF.

The table lists this clone with a few counts. The chain recombines TRBV12-3 or TRBV12-4 with TRBJ1-2; D remains ambiguous. The CDR3 covers 12 residues. The V end lost 3 bases, the J end lost 4 bases, and 6 bases lay between the germline ends. The CDR3 DNA reads TGTGCCAGCAGTTTCGGCGGCTATGGCTACACCTTC. Protein: CASSFGGYGYTF.

The genes are TRBV19 and TRBJ1-5, with a weak D call TRBD1 (5 bases). The CDR3 contains 15 residues. Trimming took off 3 bases at V and 0 bases at J, with 9 bases between the two ends. CDR1 LNHDA and CDR2 SQIVND come from the germline V gene (reference sequence). CDR3 amino acids: CASSMWTSSNQPQHF. CDR3 nucleotide sequence: TGTGCCAGTAGTATGTGGACATCTAGCAATCAGCCCCAGCATTTT. The full variable domain, rest sourced from reference TRBV19 and TRBJ1-5, is DGGITQSPKYLFRKEGQNVTLSCEQNLNHDAMYWYRQDPGQGLRLIYYSQIVNDFQKGDIAEGYSVSREKKESFPLTVTSAQKNPTAFYLCASSMWTSSNQPQHFGDGTRLSIL.

This clone occurred a few times. V gene TRBV9 combines with J gene TRBJ2-7; D possibly corresponds to TRBD1 (6 bases). The germline V gene has CDR1 SGDLS and CDR2 YYNGEE. V was clipped by 1 base and J by 1 base, with 9 bases between them. The CDR3 runs 14 residues. CDR3 sequence reads: CASSVRDTSYEQYV. Here the CDR3 DNA reads TGTGCCAGCAGCGTACGGGACACTTCCTACGAGCAGTACGTC.

J is TRBJ2-5 and V is TRBV13; D unresolved. Trimming shortened V by 0 bases and J by 5 bases, and 7 bases separated the two germline ends. In germline, CDR1 is PRHDT, CDR2 FYEKMQ (reference sequence). This CDR3 region has 13 residues. The CDR3 DNA is TGTGCCAGCAGCTTAGGGGGCACGGAGACCCAGTACTTC. Translating gives CASSLGGTETQYF.

The chain is built from TRBV25-1 and TRBJ2-7, with D hard to call. There are 13 residues in the CDR3. Trimming took 3 bases from V and 2 from J, leaving 8 bases between them. CDR1 is MGHDK and CDR2 is SYGVNS in the germline V gene. As DNA, the CDR3 is TGTGCCAGCAGTGATGGGCAGGCCTACGAGCAGTACGTC. Translation: CASSDGQAYEQYV.

CDR3 region: CASSPEGANTQYF. The DNA of the CDR3 is TGTGCCAGCAGCCCCGAGGGGGCGAATACGCAGTATTTT. The chain is built from TRBV7-2 and TRBJ2-3; the match to TRBD1 covers 7 bases. The V gene end was trimmed by 5 bases and the J gene end by 7 bases; junction bases not matched to a gene: 6. The CDR3 runs 13 residues. The germline CDR1 and CDR2 sequences are SGHTA and FQGNSA.

V is TRBV6-1 and J is TRBJ2-7; possibly TRBD1 or TRBD2 for D (7 bases each). Germline-derived CDR1 and CDR2 are MNHNS and SASEGT. There are 16 residues in the CDR3. Trimming removed 3 bases at V and 5 bases at J, with 20 bases between. This CDR3 reads CASSDRGTGRGDEQYV. The CDR3 DNA follows: TGTGCCAGCAGTGACAGGGGGACCGGACGGGGGGACGAGCAGTACGTC.

This chain joins TRBV24-1 and TRBJ2-3; 11 bases are a match to TRBD2. Germline V CDR1 and CDR2: KGHDR, SFDVKD. V dropped 2 bases and J dropped 5; count of bases not matched to a gene: 5. The CDR3 sequence is 16 residues long. CDR3 residues: CATSDSVAGGVDTQYF. The CDR3 nucleotides read TGTGCCACCAGTGATTCCGTAGCGGGGGGGGTAGATACGCAGTATTTT.

V usage is TRBV3-1 (or the pseudogene TRBV3-2) and J usage is TRBJ2-4; D is perhaps TRBD1 (8 bases). Germline loops: CDR1 LGHDT, CDR2 YNNKEL (reference sequence). Trimming took 4 bases from V and 4 from J, leaving 14 bases between them. This CDR3 contains 15 residues. The CDR3 loop is CASSPQGGAKNIQYF. Here the CDR3 DNA reads TGTGCCAGCAGCCCACAGGGGGGGGCGAAAAACATTCAGTACTTC.

The gene calls are TRBV5-5 and TRBJ2-4, with 7 nucleotides matching TRBD1. In germline, CDR1 is SGHKS, CDR2 YYEKEE (reference sequence). V gave up 4 bases and J gave up 1 base; unmatched junction bases: 5. CDR3 length: 15 residues. The chain's CDR3 is CASSTGQVAKNIQYF. The CDR3 DNA is TGTGCCAGCAGCACAGGACAGGTGGCCAAAAACATTCAGTACTTC.

This clone was seen only a few times. The chain uses TRBV19 and TRBJ2-3; 8 bases map to TRBD2. The CDR3 has 17 residues. V trimming: 4 bases; J trimming: 6 bases; junction bases outside the gene matches: 15. CDR1 LNHDA and CDR2 SQIVND come from the germline V gene (reference sequence). DNA of the CDR3: TGTGCCAGTAGTACTCTGGGAGCGGGGGCCCGAGATGATACGCAGTATTTT. Its protein is CASSTLGAGARDDTQYF.

The V gene is TRBV11-2, the J gene TRBJ2-3; D is unclear. Trimming removed 5 bases from V and 3 bases from J, with 6 bases in between. This CDR3 contains 12 residues. Per germline, CDR1 SGHAT and CDR2 FQNNGV. This chain's CDR3 is CASSLSTDTQYF. CDR3 nucleotide sequence: TGTGCCAGCAGCCTCTCGACAGATACGCAGTATTTT.

J is TRBJ2-5 and V is TRBV21-1; the D call in the table, TRBD1, was not verified against the DNA. TRBV21-1 is a recognized pseudogene. CDR3 length equals 19 residues. DNA for the CDR3: TGTGCCAGCAGCAAAGGCGGGACAGGGGGTACAACGAACCAAGAGACCCAGTACTTC. It specifies CASSKGGTGGTTNQETQYF.

This clone appeared a few times. This chain joins TRBV4-1 and TRBJ2-2; D remains ambiguous. This CDR3 has 15 amino acids. Germline loops: CDR1 MGHRA, CDR2 YSYEKL. Trimming cost V 4 bases and J 4 bases, with 13 bases left between them. CDR3 coding DNA: TGCGCCAGCAGCCCTTTGACTCCTGCCACCGGGGAGCTGTTTTTT. It specifies CASSPLTPATGELFF.

The chain is built from TRBV4-1 and TRBJ1-1; 9 bases line up with TRBD1. Trimming cost V 4 bases and J 9 bases; bases outside gene matches: 3. Germline V CDR1 and CDR2: MGHRA, YSYEKL. The CDR3 runs to 12 residues. The CDR3 region is CASSRGQGKAFF. In DNA form, the CDR3 reads TGCGCCAGCAGCCGAGGACAGGGGAAAGCTTTCTTT.

The rearrangement joins TRBV30 to TRBJ2-4; D remains ambiguous. This CDR3 has 15 amino acids. Trimming cost V 2 bases and J 2 bases, with 13 bases left between them. From germline, CDR1 is GTSNPN and CDR2 SVGIG (reference sequence). CDR3 DNA sequence: TGTGCCTGGAGTCACTTACCGGGCCCCAAAAACATTCAGTACTTC. Translation: CAWSHLPGPKNIQYF.